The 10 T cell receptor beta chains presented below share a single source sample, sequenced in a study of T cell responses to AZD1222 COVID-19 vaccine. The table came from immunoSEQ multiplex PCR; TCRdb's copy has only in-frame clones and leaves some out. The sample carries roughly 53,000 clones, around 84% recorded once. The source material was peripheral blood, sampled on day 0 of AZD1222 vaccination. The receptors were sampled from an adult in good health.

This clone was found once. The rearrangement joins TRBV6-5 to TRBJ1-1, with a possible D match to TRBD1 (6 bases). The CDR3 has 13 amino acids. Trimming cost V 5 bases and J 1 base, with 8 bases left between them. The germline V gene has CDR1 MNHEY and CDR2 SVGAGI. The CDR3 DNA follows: TGTGCCAGCAGTACAGGGACGAACACTGAAGCTTTCTTT. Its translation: CASSTGTNTEAFF.

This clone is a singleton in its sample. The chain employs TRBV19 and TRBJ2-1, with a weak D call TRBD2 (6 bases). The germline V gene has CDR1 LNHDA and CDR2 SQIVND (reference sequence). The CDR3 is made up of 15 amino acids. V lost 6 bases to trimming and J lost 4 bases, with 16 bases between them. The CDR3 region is CASSRSGGIYNEQFF. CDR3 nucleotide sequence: TGTGCCAGTAGCCGGTCCGGCGGGATTTACAATGAGCAGTTCTTC.

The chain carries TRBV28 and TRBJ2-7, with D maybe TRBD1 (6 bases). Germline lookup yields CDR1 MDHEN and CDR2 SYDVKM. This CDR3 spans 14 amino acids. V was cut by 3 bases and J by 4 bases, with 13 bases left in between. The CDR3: CASSLLAGDYEQYF. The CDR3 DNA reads TGTGCCAGCAGTTTGTTAGCAGGGGATTACGAGCAGTACTTC.

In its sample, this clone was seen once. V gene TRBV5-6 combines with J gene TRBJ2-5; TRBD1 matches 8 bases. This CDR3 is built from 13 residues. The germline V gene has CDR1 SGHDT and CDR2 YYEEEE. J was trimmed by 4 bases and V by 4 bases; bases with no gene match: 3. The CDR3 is CASSRGTGETQYF. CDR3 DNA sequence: TGTGCCAGCAGCAGAGGGACAGGAGAGACCCAGTACTTC.

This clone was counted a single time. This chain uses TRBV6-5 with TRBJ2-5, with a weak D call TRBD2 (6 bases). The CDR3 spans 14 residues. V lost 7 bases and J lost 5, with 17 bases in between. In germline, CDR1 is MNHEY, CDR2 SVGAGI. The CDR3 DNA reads TGTGCCAGCACCCCCACCCGGGACTTCGAGACCCAGTACTTC. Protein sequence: CASTPTRDFETQYF.

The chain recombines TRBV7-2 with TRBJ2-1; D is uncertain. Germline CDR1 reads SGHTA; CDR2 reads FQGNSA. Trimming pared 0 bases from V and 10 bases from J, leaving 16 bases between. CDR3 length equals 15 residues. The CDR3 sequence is CASSLALDRRIEQFF. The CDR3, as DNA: TGTGCCAGCAGCTTAGCATTGGACCGGAGAATCGAGCAGTTCTTC.

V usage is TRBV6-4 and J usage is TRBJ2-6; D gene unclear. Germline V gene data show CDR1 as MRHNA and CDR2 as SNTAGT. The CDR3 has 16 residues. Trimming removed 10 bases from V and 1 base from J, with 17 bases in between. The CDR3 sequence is CANHNVPSSGANVLTF. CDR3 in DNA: TGTGCCAACCACAACGTTCCCAGTTCTGGGGCCAACGTCCTGACTTTC.

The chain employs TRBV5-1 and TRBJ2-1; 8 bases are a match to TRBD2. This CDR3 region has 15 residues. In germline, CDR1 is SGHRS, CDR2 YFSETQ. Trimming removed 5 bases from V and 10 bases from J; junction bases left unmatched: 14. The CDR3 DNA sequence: TGCGCCAGCAGTGAGGCGGGAGGCCCTTCAGGGGAGCAGTTCTTC. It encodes CASSEAGGPSGEQFF.

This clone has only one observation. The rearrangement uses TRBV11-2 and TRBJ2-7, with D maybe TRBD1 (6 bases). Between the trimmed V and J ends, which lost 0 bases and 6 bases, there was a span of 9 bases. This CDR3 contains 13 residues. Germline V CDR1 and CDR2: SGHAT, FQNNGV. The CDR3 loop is CASSLDTDSEQYF. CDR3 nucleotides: TGTGCCAGCAGCTTAGACACGGACAGCGAGCAGTACTTC.

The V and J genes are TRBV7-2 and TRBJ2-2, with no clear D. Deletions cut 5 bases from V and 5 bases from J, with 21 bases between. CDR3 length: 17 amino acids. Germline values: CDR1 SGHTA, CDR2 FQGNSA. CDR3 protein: CASSNQHASWDTGELFF. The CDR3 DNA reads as TGTGCCAGCAGCAACCAGCATGCGTCCTGGGATACCGGGGAGCTGTTTTTT.